One sample yielded the 32 T cell receptor beta chains listed below, sequenced in a study of T cells after posttransplantation cyclophosphamide. TCRdb's copy holds only in-frame clones and misses some; the assay was immunoSEQ multiplex PCR. The sample includes approximately 52,000 clones, around 84% of them seen just once. The specimen sequenced was PBMCs. Receptors were obtained from a man aged 30 to 45 with a blood cancer, CMV-positive, and with a related stem cell donor.

The chain couples TRBV4-2 to TRBJ2-4, with D perhaps matching TRBD1 (5 bases). Germline loops: CDR1 LGHNA, CDR2 YNFKEQ. CDR3 length equals 14 residues. V was shortened by 1 base and J by 4 bases, with 8 bases between the two germline ends. The CDR3 protein is CASSQVGHKNIQYF. The CDR3 bases are TGTGCCAGCAGCCAAGTGGGGCATAAAAACATTCAGTACTTC.

The chain is built from TRBV11-2 and TRBJ2-7, with 8 nucleotides matching TRBD1. This CDR3 has 17 residues. Germline-derived CDR1 and CDR2 are SGHAT and FQNNGV. After removal of 5 bases from V and 3 bases from J, the junction contained 15 bases not matched to a gene. CDR3 sequence (DNA): TGTGCCAGCAGCCCTGGGGGGTTGGGACAGGATGACTACGAGCAGTACTTC. Translating it yields CASSPGGLGQDDYEQYF.

The chain links TRBV5-4 to TRBJ2-1; 8 bases align to TRBD2. The CDR3 is 16 amino acids. The J segment lost 10 bases and the V segment lost 4 bases, leaving 16 bases of the junction unmatched. The V gene's germline CDR1 is SGHNT and CDR2 YYREEE (reference sequence). CDR3 in amino acids: CASSPQQGTRSGEQFF. The CDR3, as DNA: TGTGCCAGCAGCCCCCAGCAGGGGACTAGATCTGGGGAGCAGTTCTTC.

The V gene is TRBV30, the J gene TRBJ2-3; a weak D match, TRBD2 (6 bases). The CDR3 length is 16 residues. CDR1 is GTSNPN, CDR2 SVGIG, per germline (reference sequence). Deletions cut 0 bases from V and 5 bases from J, with 18 bases between. As DNA, the CDR3 is TGTGCCTGGAGTGTACAGGCCAATAGGAGGGGAGATACGCAGTATTTT. Amino acid sequence: CAWSVQANRRGDTQYF.

The chain links TRBV29-1 to TRBJ1-2, with 9 bases identical to TRBD1. Trimming at V came to 6 bases and at J to 2 bases, leaving 4 bases not matched to a gene. This CDR3 contains 13 residues. Germline lookup yields CDR1 SQVTM and CDR2 ANQGSEA. In DNA form, the CDR3 reads TGCAGCGTGGGGACAGGGAGGAACTATGGCTACACCTTC. Its translation: CSVGTGRNYGYTF.

The rearrangement links TRBV27 to TRBJ2-1, with D maybe TRBD1 (5 bases). The germline V gene has CDR1 MNHEY and CDR2 SMNVEV (reference sequence). The CDR3 is 14 residues long. Trimming removed 3 bases at V and 6 bases at J, with 12 bases between. The CDR3 here is CASSFKTAGNEQFF. The CDR3 region has the DNA TGTGCCAGCAGTTTTAAGACAGCTGGCAATGAGCAGTTCTTC.

This chain joins TRBV11-3 and TRBJ2-7; 7 positions match TRBD1. After removal of 5 bases from V and 2 bases from J, the junction contained 6 bases not matched to a gene. This CDR3 comprises 14 residues. Germline assignment: CDR1 SGHNT and CDR2 YENEEA. The CDR3 DNA reads TGTGCCAGCAGCCCGCCGGGACAGCCCTACGAGCAGTACTTC. Amino acid sequence: CASSPPGQPYEQYF.

The rearrangement uses TRBV5-4 and TRBJ2-2, with 7 positions matching TRBD1. J was trimmed by 5 bases and V by 5 bases; bases with no gene match: 9. Germline V gene lookup returns CDR1 SGHNT and CDR2 YYREEE (reference sequence). The CDR3 extends over 15 amino acids. DNA of the CDR3: TGTGCCAGCAGTTTGCCGGGACAGAGAACCGGGGAGCTGTTTTTT. Encoded protein: CASSLPGQRTGELFF.

The rearrangement links TRBV7-2 to TRBJ2-7; 7 nucleotides line up with TRBD1. J gave up 3 bases and V 6 bases, and 11 bases lay outside the gene matches. CDR1 and CDR2 (germline): SGHTA, FQGNSA. The CDR3 totals 15 residues. This CDR3 is CASRRSTGAIYEQYF. Here the CDR3 DNA reads TGTGCCAGCAGGCGTAGTACAGGGGCTATCTACGAGCAGTACTTC.

The count of this clone is one. The V and J genes are TRBV5-6 and TRBJ2-7, with D perhaps TRBD1 (6 bases). The germline V gene encodes CDR1 SGHDT and CDR2 YYEEEE. Trimming left V 0 bases short and J 5 bases short, with 15 bases between. The CDR3 length is 15 residues. The CDR3 sequence is CASSLVSLTGHEQYF. CDR3 nucleotide sequence: TGTGCCAGCAGCTTGGTGTCCCTTACAGGGCACGAGCAGTACTTC.

The rearrangement joins TRBV7-9 to TRBJ1-2; D gene ambiguous. Germline values: CDR1 SEHNR, CDR2 FQNEAQ (reference sequence). CDR3 length: 13 residues. Trimming left V 8 bases short and J 5 bases short, with 15 bases between. CDR3 residues: CASSPHREYGYTF. In DNA form, the CDR3 reads TGTGCCAGCTCTCCCCACAGAGAATATGGCTACACCTTC.

The genes are TRBV27 and TRBJ2-6; D gene ambiguous. The V end lost 4 bases, the J end lost 0 bases, and 7 bases lay between the germline ends. This CDR3 spans 15 amino acids. Germline V gives CDR1 MNHEY, CDR2 SMNVEV (reference sequence). CDR3 residues: CASSSTHSGANVLTF. The DNA for the CDR3 is TGTGCCAGCAGTTCGACACACTCTGGGGCCAACGTCCTGACTTTC.

The rearrangement links TRBV28 to TRBJ2-3, with 7 bases lining up with TRBD2. Germline values: CDR1 MDHEN, CDR2 SYDVKM. Unmatched junction bases numbered 16, after V lost 5 bases and J lost 8 bases. The CDR3 has 16 residues. CDR3 coding DNA: TGTGCCAGCAGTCCCGGGACTACCGTCATTCGTCTTACGCAGTATTTT. This translates into CASSPGTTVIRLTQYF.

The chain employs TRBV7-6 and TRBJ2-7; D tentatively reads TRBD1 or TRBD2 (7 bases each). This CDR3 has 14 amino acids. Germline V gene lookup returns CDR1 SGHVS and CDR2 FNYEAQ. V lost 5 bases, J lost 3 bases, and 14 bases lay in between. This CDR3 reads CASSLGGGSYEQYF. Written as DNA, the CDR3 is TGTGCCAGCAGCCTAGGGGGCGGGAGCTACGAGCAGTACTTC.

This chain joins TRBV6-6 and TRBJ2-3, with D unresolved. V lost 0 bases, J lost 4 bases, and 8 bases lay in between. The germline V gene has CDR1 MNHNY and CDR2 SVGAGI (reference sequence). This CDR3 is 14 amino acids long. CDR3 sequence (DNA): TGTGCCAGCAGTTACTCGAGGCAGTCAGATACGCAGTATTTT. Translating it yields CASSYSRQSDTQYF.

The J gene is TRBJ2-1, the V gene TRBV5-6, with D perhaps TRBD2 (6 bases). CDR1 is SGHDT and CDR2 is YYEEEE in the germline V gene. The V end was cut by 2 bases, the J end by 15 bases, with 18 bases between. This CDR3 has 13 amino acids. The CDR3 DNA is TGTGCCAGCAGCTTAGGCGGGGTGGGAAGGTGGTTCTTC. Protein product: CASSLGGVGRWFF. The entire variable domain, with the rest obtained from reference TRBV5-6 and TRBJ2-1, is as follows: DAGVTQSPTHLIKTRGQQVTLRCSPKSGHDTVSWYQQALGQGPQFIFQYYEEEERQRGNFPDRFSGHQFPNYSSELNVNALLLGDSALYLCASSLGGVGRWFFGPGTRLTVL.

The rearrangement joins TRBV11-3 to TRBJ2-1; 11 bases align to TRBD2. The CDR3 contains 16 residues. V lost 2 bases and J lost 7; bases outside the gene matches: 7. Germline CDR1 reads SGHNT; CDR2 reads YENEEA. The DNA for the CDR3 is TGTGCCAGCAGCTTAAATATAGCGGGAGGGCCAAATGAGCAGTTCTTC. Its protein product is CASSLNIAGGPNEQFF.

The chain carries TRBV4-2 and TRBJ2-1; D call uncertain. The CDR3 runs to 16 residues. With 0 bases removed from V and 5 bases from J, the gap between germline ends came to 14 bases. Germline CDR1 LGHNA, CDR2 YNFKEQ. In nucleotides, the CDR3 is TGTGCCAGCAGCCAAGATCATGGGCCCTTTAACAATGAGCAGTTCTTC. Its protein product is CASSQDHGPFNNEQFF.

This chain links TRBV27 with TRBJ2-1, with D hard to call. The CDR3 sequence is 14 residues long. Germline V CDR1 and CDR2: MNHEY, SMNVEV (reference sequence). The V end lost 5 bases, the J end lost 7 bases, and 15 bases lay between the germline ends. CDR3 loop: CASSPLVGQNEQFF. The CDR3 nucleotides are TGTGCCAGCAGTCCCCTCGTGGGCCAGAATGAGCAGTTCTTC.

V gene TRBV9 combines with J gene TRBJ1-4, with TRBD1 identical over 7 bases. Germline V lookup: CDR1 SGDLS, CDR2 YYNGEE. The CDR3 sequence is 14 residues long. V trimming: 5 bases; J trimming: 9 bases; junction bases outside the gene matches: 10. CDR3 DNA: TGTGCCAGCAGTCAGGGGGACCCGAATCAAAAACTGTTTTTT. This gives the protein CASSQGDPNQKLFF.

This clone was counted only a few times. The V call is TRBV14, the J call TRBJ2-5, with D possibly matching TRBD1 (6 bases). The CDR3 is made up of 13 amino acids. Trimming took 2 bases from V and 5 from J, leaving 9 bases between them. Per germline, CDR1 SGHDN and CDR2 FVKESK. The CDR3 DNA follows: TGTGCCAGCAGCCAACGTACAGGGGAGACCCAGTACTTC. It yields the protein CASSQRTGETQYF.

The rearrangement uses TRBV4-3 and TRBJ2-3; 10 positions match TRBD2. V lost 0 bases and J lost 6; bases outside the gene matches: 9. The CDR3 consists of 17 residues. The germline gives CDR1 LGHNA, CDR2 YSLEER. In DNA, the CDR3 is TGCGCCAGCAGCCAAGATCTGGATAGCGGGAGGTCGGATACGCAGTATTTT. Encoded protein: CASSQDLDSGRSDTQYF.

This clone was seen a single time. The CDR3 DNA reads TGCGCCAGCAGCCAACAGACTAGCGGGTGGGCCTACAATGAGCAGTTCTTC. It yields the protein CASSQQTSGWAYNEQFF. V is TRBV4-3 and J is TRBJ2-1, with TRBD2 identical over 10 bases. V lost 2 bases, J lost 2 bases, and 6 bases stayed unmatched. The CDR3 consists of 17 residues. In germline, CDR1 is LGHNA, CDR2 YSLEER.

The chain joins TRBV9 to TRBJ2-5, with D possibly matching TRBD2 (6 bases). V was pared by 7 bases and J by 5 bases, with 21 bases between. CDR3 size: 15 residues. Germline V gene lookup returns CDR1 SGDLS and CDR2 YYNGEE. CDR3 sequence reads: CASAIRGGEGETQYF. CDR3 DNA sequence: TGTGCCAGCGCCATCCGGGGAGGTGAAGGGGAGACCCAGTACTTC.

The CDR3 protein is CASSLRTSGTDTQYF. The CDR3 coding sequence is TGTGCCAGCAGTTTAAGGACTAGCGGCACAGATACGCAGTATTTT. This chain links TRBV27 with TRBJ2-3; TRBD2 aligns across 9 bases. V lost 2 bases, J lost 1 base, and 1 base stayed unmatched. This CDR3 has 15 residues. Germline assignment: CDR1 MNHEY and CDR2 SMNVEV (reference sequence).

This sequence joins TRBV7-9 and TRBJ2-1, with 9 nucleotides matching TRBD1. The CDR3 spans 15 residues. V was clipped by 5 bases and J by 5 bases; unmatched bases: 7. The germline CDR1 and CDR2 sequences are SEHNR and FQNEAQ (reference sequence). DNA of the CDR3: TGTGCCAGCAGCCCGTACGGGACAGGGAACAATGAGCAGTTCTTC. Its translation: CASSPYGTGNNEQFF.

This chain links TRBV19 with TRBJ1-5, with TRBD1 matching over 8 bases. The CDR3 is made up of 15 amino acids. Germline loops: CDR1 LNHDA, CDR2 SQIVND (reference sequence). V was pared by 3 bases and J by 0 bases, with 1 base of the junction left unmatched. The CDR3 spells CASSMGQVSNQPQHF. The CDR3 region has the DNA TGTGCCAGTAGTATGGGACAGGTTAGCAATCAGCCCCAGCATTTT.

This clone was observed once. This rearrangement joins TRBV6-1 to TRBJ2-1; TRBD2 might be the D (5 bases). Trimming pared 10 bases from V and 6 bases from J, leaving 16 bases between. The CDR3 is made up of 13 amino acids. The germline V gene has CDR1 MNHNS and CDR2 SASEGT. CDR3 bases: TGTGCCACCCAGTTGGTCGCGGGCAATGAGCAGTTCTTC. This sequence encodes CATQLVAGNEQFF.

This rearrangement joins TRBV5-1 to TRBJ2-7; tentative D call: TRBD2 (5 bases). Germline-derived CDR1 and CDR2 are SGHRS and YFSETQ. The CDR3 spans 17 residues. The V end was cut by 0 bases, the J end by 6 bases, with 22 bases between. CDR3 sequence: CASSLGTVLSGLTEQYF. CDR3 nucleotides: TGCGCCAGCAGCTTGGGAACGGTTCTCAGCGGTTTGACCGAGCAGTACTTC.

The chain combines TRBV6-1 with TRBJ2-5, with D possibly TRBD2 on 6 matching bases. The V gene's germline CDR1 is MNHNS and CDR2 SASEGT. Between the trimmed V and J ends, which lost 4 bases and 3 bases, there was a span of 15 bases. The CDR3 is 15 residues long. CDR3 in DNA: TGTGCCAGCAGTGTCGGGGGAATACCCGAAGAGACCCAGTACTTC. As protein: CASSVGGIPEETQYF.

The chain combines TRBV2 with TRBJ1-4; possibly TRBD1 for D (5 bases). V was shortened by 4 bases and J by 7 bases, with 7 bases between the two germline ends. Germline values: CDR1 SNHLY, CDR2 FYNNEI. This CDR3 contains 12 residues. The DNA for the CDR3 is TGTGCCAGCAGTGCCGACAGTGAAAAACTGTTTTTT. This translates into CASSADSEKLFF.

This clone came up a few times. V is TRBV19 and J is TRBJ1-4; D possibly corresponds to TRBD1 (5 bases). Per the germline V gene, CDR1 is LNHDA and CDR2 is SQIVND (reference sequence). Trimming shortened V by 5 bases and J by 10 bases, and 11 bases separated the two germline ends. This CDR3 region has 12 residues. CDR3 in amino acids: CASSPWGGKLFF. The CDR3 coding sequence is TGTGCCAGTAGTCCTTGGGGGGGAAAACTGTTTTTT.